This note documents a single T cell receptor (beta chain) sequence. The sample belongs to a study of blood T cell repertoires in COVID-19. Overall study context: The origin of the acute and convalescent COVID-19 samples was the United States, Italy and Spain. T cells, B-cell-depleted T cells, or PBMCs supplied cDNA or gDNA.

As originally analysed: For nucleated cells, counts were estimated from reference gene primer amplification. The assay was immunoSEQ multiplex PCR, and TCRdb's table has in-frame clones only and misses some. V, J and clone size are those of that table, while D and trimming were read from the DNA. The sample consists of approximately 27,000 clones, almost 90% of them appearing once. V lost 2 bases and J 7 bases, leaving 12 bases between the germline ends. The length of the CDR3 is 15 residues. CDR1 and CDR2 from the germline V gene are WSHSY and SAAADI. The sequence was obtained from a man between 70 and 80 years old with acute or convalescent COVID-19. Sequenced material: peripheral blood. The gene calls are TRBV10-2 and TRBJ1-6, with D possibly TRBD1 on 5 matching bases. CDR3 DNA sequence: TGCGCCAGCAGTGAGGACAGTTCTCTAAATTCACCCCTCCACTTT. Protein product: CASSEDSSLNSPLHF.